The 14 T cell receptor beta chains below all came from one sample that was sequenced in a study of PD-L1 blockade in urothelial cancer. The data were produced by immunoSEQ multiplex PCR, yet TCRdb's version contains in-frame clones alone and is incomplete. This table holds over 1,000 clones, roughly 42% found once. The specimen comprised tumor tissue, sampled before atezolizumab (anti-PD-L1) treatment. The receptors stem from a man aged 55-75 years with urothelial cancer.

This clone qualifies as large. The CDR3 protein is CASSEGLASNNEQFF. As DNA, the CDR3 is TGTGCCAGCAGTGAAGGTCTAGCGTCGAACAATGAGCAGTTCTTC. The chain has TRBV6-1 and TRBJ2-1, with D maybe TRBD2 (6 bases). Germline V gene sequence: CDR1 MNHNS, CDR2 SASEGT. V lost 1 base and J lost 5, with 12 bases in between. The CDR3 has 15 amino acids.

This clone qualifies as large. CDR3 coding DNA: TGTGCCAGCAGTTCTGAGGTCGCTGGAAACACCATATATTTT. It encodes CASSSEVAGNTIYF. The chain carries TRBV28 and TRBJ1-3; unclear D gene. The V end was cut by 4 bases, the J end by 2 bases, with 9 bases between. CDR1 MDHEN and CDR2 SYDVKM come from the germline V gene. This CDR3 region has 14 residues.

The J gene is TRBJ2-7, the V gene TRBV12-5; D is perhaps TRBD1 or TRBD2 (7 bases each). The germline V and J ends were trimmed by 0 bases and 7 bases, with 13 bases remaining between them. Per the germline V gene, CDR1 is LGHNT and CDR2 is FRNRAP. The CDR3 sequence is 14 residues long. The CDR3 reads CASGLVRQGGEQYF. The CDR3 region has the DNA TGTGCTAGTGGTTTGGTACGACAGGGAGGGGAGCAGTACTTC.

Note on this clone: At one end, the junction sequence differs from germline, possibly due to a read error. The chain joins TRBV11-3 to TRBJ1-1, with a tentative D call TRBD1 (6 bases). The CDR3 runs 15 residues. CDR1 and CDR2 (germline): SGHNT, YENEEA. CDR3 protein: CASSPMQGMSTEAFF. In DNA, the CDR3 is TGTGCTAGCAGCCCGATGCAGGGGATGAGCACTGAAGCTTTCTTT.

This clone was detected a few times. An end of the junction does not agree with germline; a read error may underlie this. The chain employs TRBV6-8 and TRBJ2-1; 8 bases line up with TRBD2. CDR1 and CDR2 (germline): MNHGY, SAAAGT. This CDR3 spans 14 amino acids. For the CDR3, the DNA is TGTGCCATCAGTTTAGCGGGATTCTACAATGAGCAGTTCTTC. Its protein is CAISLAGFYNEQFF.

This clone is deemed medium-sized. This chain joins TRBV4-1 and TRBJ1-2; no clear D gene. CDR3 length: 15 residues. Germline CDR1 is MGHRA and CDR2 is YSYEKL. V was pared by 0 bases and J by 5 bases, with 13 bases between. The CDR3 DNA sequence: TGCGCCAGCAGCCAAGAACACCCGAACAAGTATGGCTACACCTTC. Protein sequence: CASSQEHPNKYGYTF.

This clone was seen more than once but under ten times. The rearrangement links TRBV19 to TRBJ2-2; TRBD2 matches at 11 bases. Germline values: CDR1 LNHDA, CDR2 SQIVND (reference sequence). After removal of 11 bases from V and 5 bases from J, the junction contained 10 bases not matched to a gene. This CDR3 has 15 amino acids. CDR3: CASQALAGGTGELFF. CDR3 nucleotide sequence: TGTGCCTCCCAAGCGCTAGCGGGAGGTACCGGGGAGCTGTTTTTT.

CDR3 nucleotide sequence: TGTGCCACCTCTAGTTTGGGCAGAGGCACCAACACAGATACGCAGTATTTT. As protein: CATSSLGRGTNTDTQYF. The chain combines TRBV12-5 with TRBJ2-3; D is unclear. This CDR3 is 17 amino acids long. CDR1 is LGHNT, CDR2 FRNRAP, per germline.

This clone was picked up a small number of times. The chain employs TRBV6-8 and TRBJ1-6; D uncertain. Germline V gene sequence: CDR1 MNHGY, CDR2 SAAAGT. The CDR3 sequence is 12 residues long. V lost 5 bases and J lost 7, with 6 bases in between. CDR3 sequence: CASSDPNSPLHF. In DNA form, the CDR3 reads TGTGCCAGCAGTGACCCCAATTCACCCCTCCACTTT.

This clone has only a few counts. The chain links TRBV6-8 to TRBJ1-5; possible D gene TRBD1, 5 bases. CDR1 and CDR2 from the germline V gene are MNHGY and SAAAGT. CDR3 length: 13 amino acids. Trimming left V 4 bases short and J 6 bases short, with 10 bases between. DNA for the CDR3: TGTGCCAGCAGTTGGGGGGGTGGTCAGCCCCAGCATTTT. Its protein is CASSWGGGQPQHF.

The rearrangement uses TRBV19 and TRBJ2-1; 10 bases match TRBD2. Germline V CDR1 and CDR2: LNHDA, SQIVND (reference sequence). With 6 bases clipped from V and 5 bases from J, the junction kept 7 bases outside the gene matches. The CDR3 spans 15 residues. The CDR3 is CASSPGLASHNEQFF. DNA for the CDR3: TGTGCCAGTAGCCCGGGACTAGCGAGCCACAATGAGCAGTTCTTC.

The chain recombines TRBV18 with TRBJ1-3, with D hard to call. Germline lookup yields CDR1 KGHSH and CDR2 LQKENI. With 0 bases removed from V and 7 bases from J, the gap between germline ends came to 13 bases. This CDR3 region has 15 residues. This CDR3 is CASSPPGRARNTIYF. In DNA form, the CDR3 reads TGTGCCAGCTCACCACCGGGGAGGGCACGGAACACCATATATTTT.

This clone came up once. The chain is built from TRBV30 and TRBJ1-1, with D uncertain. Germline CDR1 is GTSNPN and CDR2 is SVGIG (reference sequence). Trimming took 6 bases from V and 4 from J, leaving 15 bases between them. The length of the CDR3 is 13 residues. The CDR3 region has the DNA TGTGCCTGTCGGTGGTCGAGTGGCACTGAAGCTTTCTTT. Its protein product is CACRWSSGTEAFF.

The gene calls are TRBV23-1 and TRBJ2-2; D ambiguous. TRBV23-1 is treated as an ORF (open reading frame) with a function not yet certain. The CDR3 runs 14 residues. V gave up 3 bases and J gave up 9 bases, with 14 bases separating them. In DNA form, the CDR3 reads TGCGCCAGCAGTCAGCAAGGCTCGTTGCGGGAGCTGTTTTTT. Its translation: CASSQQGSLRELFF.